Each of the 9 T cell receptor beta chains below was sequenced from the same sample in a study of blood T cell repertoires in COVID-19. Produced via immunoSEQ multiplex PCR; TCRdb's table is partial and in-frame only. The sample has over 200,000 clones, roughly 81% seen once; the top ten hold approximately 8%. Sequenced material: peripheral blood. Receptors were obtained from a woman aged 50 to 60 with active or convalescent COVID-19.

This chain joins TRBV9 and TRBJ2-1, with 10 bases lining up with TRBD2. The germline gives CDR1 SGDLS, CDR2 YYNGEE. V was pared by 0 bases and J by 12 bases, with 9 bases of the junction left unmatched. The CDR3 loop spans 15 amino acids. CDR3 in amino acids: CASSVGASGRLTQFF. CDR3 nucleotide sequence: TGTGCCAGCAGCGTAGGGGCTAGCGGGAGACTGACGCAGTTCTTC.

The rearrangement uses TRBV18 and TRBJ2-3; D might be TRBD2 (6 bases). There are 14 residues in the CDR3. V was pared by 2 bases and J by 0 bases, with 6 bases between. CDR1 is KGHSH and CDR2 is LQKENI in the germline V gene. Here the CDR3 DNA reads TGTGCCAGCTCACCAGCGGGAAGCACAGATACGCAGTATTTT. Encoded protein: CASSPAGSTDTQYF.

In DNA form, the CDR3 reads TGTGCCAGTGGGGGAGGGTTGAACACTGAAGCTTTCTTT. This encodes CASGGGLNTEAFF. This rearrangement joins TRBV28 to TRBJ1-1; D may be TRBD1 (5 bases). With 9 bases removed from V and 0 bases from J, the gap between germline ends came to 11 bases. The CDR3 is 13 residues long. The V gene's germline CDR1 is MDHEN and CDR2 SYDVKM.

This sequence joins TRBV11-2 and TRBJ2-7; 10 bases fit TRBD1. J was trimmed by 5 bases and V by 3 bases; bases with no gene match: 10. Germline CDR1 and CDR2: SGHAT and FQNNGV. The CDR3 is 16 amino acids. The CDR3 sequence: CASSLPSGTGVNEQYF. The CDR3 coding sequence is TGTGCCAGCAGCTTGCCCTCCGGGACAGGGGTAAACGAGCAGTACTTC.

The CDR3 nucleotides are TGTGCCATCAGCTCCGGGACAGGGGGCGACTCACCCCTCCACTTT. It yields the protein CAISSGTGGDSPLHF. V and J are TRBV10-3 and TRBJ1-6, with 12 bases identical to TRBD1. The CDR3 covers 15 residues. Germline CDR1 reads ENHRY; CDR2 reads SYGVKD. Losses at the gene ends were 6 bases for V and 10 bases for J; bases not matched to a gene: 7.

The chain joins TRBV13 to TRBJ2-5; 7 positions match TRBD1. The CDR3 covers 14 residues. Germline assignment: CDR1 PRHDT and CDR2 FYEKMQ (reference sequence). With V trimmed by 4 bases and J by 6 bases, 8 bases remained unmatched. The DNA for the CDR3 is TGTGCCAGCAGCTGGGGACAGAATCGGAAGACCCAGTACTTC. Translating gives CASSWGQNRKTQYF.

The rearrangement joins TRBV19 to TRBJ2-7, with a possible D match to TRBD1 (5 bases). This CDR3 is built from 15 residues. Germline V gives CDR1 LNHDA, CDR2 SQIVND (reference sequence). With 5 bases removed from V and 2 bases from J, the gap between germline ends came to 16 bases. This chain's CDR3 is CASSWTPTRAYEQYF. CDR3 bases: TGTGCCAGTAGTTGGACACCTACGAGAGCCTACGAGCAGTACTTC.

The V gene is TRBV27, the J gene TRBJ2-7; tentatively, D is TRBD2 (6 bases). This CDR3 is built from 19 residues. V lost 6 bases, J lost 0 bases, and 27 bases lay in between. Germline V gene sequence: CDR1 MNHEY, CDR2 SMNVEV (reference sequence). The CDR3 here is CASRAMAREDHQSSYEQYV. CDR3 DNA: TGTGCCAGCAGAGCAATGGCCAGGGAGGATCATCAAAGCTCCTACGAGCAGTACGTC.

This clone was counted a single time. The chain has TRBV6-5 and TRBJ1-1; D might be TRBD1 (5 bases). CDR1 is MNHEY and CDR2 is SVGAGI in the germline V gene. The CDR3 is made up of 13 amino acids. V lost 8 bases and J lost 0, with 10 bases in between. CDR3 nucleotides: TGTGCCAGCGCGGGACCTTTGAACACTGAAGCTTTCTTT. Its protein product is CASAGPLNTEAFF.